These 4 T cell receptor beta chains were all obtained from the same sample, sequenced in a study of beta chain features in type 1 diabetes. Whole-study results and caveats: Among patients with Type 1 diabetes, TCRB CDR3s were moderately but significantly shorter in every one of the four CD4+ subsets.

cDNA synthesis used the whole RNA isolate, giving expressed TCRB sequences. TCRdb keeps only in-frame clones here, not all; method: immunoSEQ multiplex PCR. The sample has a few hundred thousand clones; approximately 12% are singletons. These receptors have no identified antigens. The material sequenced was naive CD4+ T cells from blood. Receptors were obtained from a woman aged 18-35 years with type 1 diabetes.

The V call is TRBV2, the J call TRBJ1-2; the D is unclear. This CDR3 is 12 amino acids long. The germline CDR1 and CDR2 sequences are SNHLY and FYNNEI. V was cut by 1 base and J by 5 bases, with 5 bases left in between. CDR3 nucleotides: TGTGCCAGCAGTGAAGGGGCATATGGCTACACCTTC. Encoded protein: CASSEGAYGYTF. Based on the CDR3 plus reference TRBV2 and TRBJ1-2, the full variable domain is EPEVTQTPSHQVTQMGQEVILRCVPISNHLYFYWYRQILGQKVEFLVSFYNNEISEKSEIFDDQFSVERPDGSNFTLKIRSTKLEDSAMYFCASSEGAYGYTFGSGTRLTVV.

The V gene is TRBV29-1, the J gene TRBJ2-7, with 11 bases fitting TRBD2. V trimming: 3 bases; J trimming: 7 bases; junction bases outside the gene matches: 11. In germline, CDR1 is SQVTM, CDR2 ANQGSEA. The CDR3 consists of 15 residues. The CDR3 sequence is CSVESRLAGKGEQYF. The CDR3, as DNA: TGCAGCGTTGAGTCCCGACTAGCGGGAAAAGGTGAGCAGTACTTC.

The chain uses TRBV7-2 and TRBJ2-5; D may be TRBD2 (5 bases). CDR3 length: 15 residues. The V end was cut by 4 bases, the J end by 5 bases, with 17 bases between. Germline loops: CDR1 SGHTA, CDR2 FQGNSA. In DNA form, the CDR3 reads TGTGCCAGCAGCTCCGCGCGAGGGTTGGGCGAGACCCAGTACTTC. It is translated as CASSSARGLGETQYF.

The V gene is TRBV9, the J gene TRBJ2-3; 10 bases agree with TRBD2. Germline lookup yields CDR1 SGDLS and CDR2 YYNGEE. Trimming cost V 2 bases and J 2 bases; bases outside gene matches: 5. The CDR3 contains 16 residues. The CDR3 DNA reads as TGTGCCAGCAGCGTTGTTCTAGCGGGAGCCACAGATACGCAGTATTTT. It specifies CASSVVLAGATDTQYF.